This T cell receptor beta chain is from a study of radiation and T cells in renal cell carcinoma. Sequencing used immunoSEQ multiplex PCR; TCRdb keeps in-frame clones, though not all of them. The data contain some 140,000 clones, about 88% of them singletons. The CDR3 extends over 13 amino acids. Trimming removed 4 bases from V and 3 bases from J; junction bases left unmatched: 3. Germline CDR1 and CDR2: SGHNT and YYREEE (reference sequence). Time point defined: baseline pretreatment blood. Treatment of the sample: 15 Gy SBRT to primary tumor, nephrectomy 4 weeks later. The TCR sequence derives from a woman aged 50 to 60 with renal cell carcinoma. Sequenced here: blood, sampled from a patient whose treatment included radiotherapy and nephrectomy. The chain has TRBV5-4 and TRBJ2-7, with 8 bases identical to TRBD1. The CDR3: CASSRDRLYEQYF. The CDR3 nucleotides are TGTGCCAGCAGCAGGGACAGGCTCTACGAGCAGTACTTC.